By its share, the clone carrying this T cell receptor (beta chain) is medium-sized. The antigen is unknown. The library was prepared for alpha chains; this beta chain is a stray read, so its frequency means little. Every individual TCR cDNA molecule carried its own unique molecular identifier, which allowed correction of PCR and sequencing errors. One entry per CDR3 protein results from TCRdb running MiXCR on the 5' RACE reads. The sample consists of 3,500 to 4,000 distinct CDR3 sequences, roughly a tenth of them appearing once. The data belong to a study of spatial heterogeneity in lung cancer. Study findings and constraints: Among tumor T cells, estimated coverage was around 7% for alpha chains and over 12% for beta chains. Counts of expanded intratumoral alpha and beta TCRs tracked tumor mutation counts.

CDR3 size: 16 residues. Germline V lookup: CDR1 MNHNS, CDR2 SASEGT. With 6 bases removed from V and 3 bases from J, the gap between germline ends came to 21 bases. Time point of the sample: sample taken at primary tumor resection. The study sequenced unsorted whole RNA from tumor, nontumor lung or frozen PBMC. Source: lung tumor tissue, taken at surgery. The TCR sequence derives from a male donor with early-stage non-small cell lung cancer. The rearrangement links TRBV6-1 to TRBJ2-7; D may be TRBD1 (5 bases). Here the CDR3 DNA reads TGTGCCAGCAGAAAAGATGGGCAGTTAGGGGTCTACGAGCAGTACTTC. This codes for CASRKDGQLGVYEQYF.